Each of the 16 T cell receptor beta chains below was sequenced from the same sample in a study of tumor-infiltrating lymphocytes in localized non-small cell lung cancer. This table comes from immunoSEQ multiplex PCR, and its TCRdb copy is limited to in-frame clones, with some not included. The sample lists approximately 12,000 clones, about four fifths seen once, with approximately 4.2% in the top ten. Sequencing was performed on lung tumor tissue. Every receptor here comes from a human donor with non-small cell lung cancer.

The chain has TRBV9 and TRBJ2-3, with TRBD2 identical over 9 bases. The length of the CDR3 is 16 residues. V shed 0 bases and J 6 bases; nucleotides not matched to a gene: 8. The germline V gene has CDR1 SGDLS and CDR2 YYNGEE. DNA for the CDR3: TGTGCCAGCAGCGTAGGGTGGGGGACTAGCCGCGATACGCAGTATTTT. This translates into CASSVGWGTSRDTQYF. Full variable domain (remainder filled in from reference TRBV9 and TRBJ2-3): DSGVTQTPKHLITATGQRVTLRCSPRSGDLSVYWYQQSLDQGLQFLIQYYNGEERAKGNILERFSAQQFPDLHSELNLSSLELGDSALYFCASSVGWGTSRDTQYFGPGTRLTVL.

This chain uses TRBV7-2 with TRBJ1-5, with D unresolved. CDR3 size: 13 residues. The V gene lost 5 bases and the J gene lost 9 bases, with 14 bases spanning the gap. CDR1 and CDR2 from the germline V gene are SGHTA and FQGNSA. CDR3 sequence: CASSPIQGGPQHF. CDR3 DNA: TGTGCCAGCAGCCCTATACAAGGCGGGCCCCAGCATTTT.

There are a few counts of this clone. The genes are TRBV10-1 and TRBJ2-2; 8 bases are a match to TRBD2. CDR1 is WNHNN, CDR2 SYGVQD, per germline (reference sequence). The CDR3 has 18 amino acids. Trimming took 4 bases from V and 6 from J; bases not matched to a gene: 16. The DNA for the CDR3 is TGCGCCAGCAGTGCCCAGGGCCCAAGCGGGAGCGCTGCCGGGGAGCTGTTTTTT. This gives the protein CASSAQGPSGSAAGELFF.

The gene calls are TRBV7-9 and TRBJ1-2, with TRBD1 identical over 7 bases. CDR1 and CDR2 (germline): SEHNR, FQNEAQ (reference sequence). This CDR3 is built from 12 residues. The V and J ends lost 7 bases and 7 bases, in that order; junction bases with no gene match: 6. The CDR3 loop reads CASTTGEVGYTF. CDR3 bases: TGTGCCAGCACCACAGGGGAAGTTGGCTACACCTTC.

This clone occurred once. V gene TRBV30 combines with J gene TRBJ1-1; no reliable D call. Germline CDR1 and CDR2: GTSNPN and SVGIG (reference sequence). The CDR3 contains 14 residues. Trimming shortened V by 4 bases and J by 3 bases, and 15 bases separated the two germline ends. This chain's CDR3 is CAWIGGSGYTEAFF. For the CDR3, the DNA is TGTGCCTGGATTGGTGGGAGCGGGTACACTGAAGCTTTCTTT. The variable domain in full, with the rest retrieved from reference TRBV30 and TRBJ1-1, is SQTIHQWPATLVQPVGSPLSLECTVEGTSNPNLYWYRQAAGRGLQLLFYSVGIGQISSEVPQNLSASRPQDRQFILSSKKLLLSDSGFYLCAWIGGSGYTEAFFGQGTRLTVV.

CDR3 protein: CASSSRLAGGGDTQYF. The CDR3 nucleotides read TGCGCCAGCAGCTCAAGACTAGCGGGTGGGGGAGATACGCAGTATTTT. The genes are TRBV4-3 and TRBJ2-3, with 10 positions matching TRBD2. The CDR3 loop spans 16 amino acids. With 5 bases clipped from V and 5 bases from J, the junction kept 10 bases outside the gene matches. Germline V gene lookup returns CDR1 LGHNA and CDR2 YSLEER.

This clone was seen more than once but under ten times. The genes are TRBV5-4 and TRBJ2-5; no reliable D call. The CDR3 covers 11 residues. CDR1 is SGHNT, CDR2 YYREEE, per germline (reference sequence). The germline V and J ends were trimmed by 4 bases and 2 bases, with 3 bases remaining between them. CDR3 sequence reads: CASSQQETQYF. The CDR3 nucleotides are TGTGCCAGCAGCCAACAAGAGACCCAGTACTTC.

This clone was picked up a small number of times. The CDR3 is CASSLGGDTDTQYF. CDR3 coding DNA: TGTGCCAGCAGCCTGGGGGGAGACACAGATACGCAGTATTTT. This rearrangement joins TRBV11-2 to TRBJ2-3, with a weak D call TRBD2 (6 bases). This CDR3 contains 14 residues. Germline CDR1 and CDR2: SGHAT and FQNNGV. V shed 5 bases and J shed 2 bases, with 11 bases lying between them. Variable domain in full (rest from reference TRBV11-2 and TRBJ2-3): EAGVAQSPRYKIIEKRQSVAFWCNPISGHATLYWYQQILGQGPKLLIQFQNNGVVDDSQLPKDRFSAERLKGVDSTLKIQPAKLEDSAVYLCASSLGGDTDTQYFGPGTRLTVL.

This clone was counted a single time. The chain employs TRBV5-4 and TRBJ2-5; D is perhaps TRBD1 (6 bases). CDR1 is SGHNT and CDR2 is YYREEE in the germline V gene (reference sequence). Between the trimmed V and J ends, which lost 3 bases and 5 bases, there was a span of 17 bases. The CDR3 spans 15 residues. CDR3 sequence: CASSSLTGRWETQYF. CDR3 DNA sequence: TGTGCCAGCAGCTCCCTAACAGGGAGATGGGAGACCCAGTACTTC.

CDR3 DNA sequence: TGCGCCAGCAGCTTGGGAGGAGAGGGTTACAATGAGCAGTTCTTC. Residues: CASSLGGEGYNEQFF. The rearrangement uses TRBV5-1 and TRBJ2-1; tentatively, D is TRBD2 (5 bases). CDR3 length: 15 residues. V was pared by 0 bases and J by 4 bases, with 11 bases between. Germline CDR1 reads SGHRS; CDR2 reads YFSETQ.

This clone has just a few counts. This chain connects TRBV27 to TRBJ1-2, with D possibly matching TRBD1 (5 bases). Per germline, CDR1 MNHEY and CDR2 SMNVEV (reference sequence). The ends were cut back, 7 bases at V and 8 bases at J, with 23 bases in the middle. The CDR3 covers 15 residues. CDR3 in DNA: TGTGCCAGCACCCCTTTACCCGTCGAGGGGCAAGGCTACACCTTC. It codes for CASTPLPVEGQGYTF.

V usage is TRBV10-3 and J usage is TRBJ1-2; no clear D gene. The CDR3 consists of 16 residues. Germline values: CDR1 ENHRY, CDR2 SYGVKD. Trimming stripped 3 bases from V and 2 bases from J, with 16 bases between. The CDR3 here is CAISDVWGIGNYGYTF. DNA for the CDR3: TGTGCCATCAGTGACGTGTGGGGAATAGGGAACTATGGCTACACCTTC.

This clone has just one count. The chain links TRBV7-3 to TRBJ2-3, with D possibly TRBD2 on 5 matching bases. The CDR3 contains 12 residues. Deletions cut 2 bases from V and 7 bases from J, with 7 bases between. Germline values: CDR1 SGHTA, CDR2 FQGTGA. CDR3 protein: CASSLDGNTQYF. The CDR3 region has the DNA TGTGCCAGCAGCTTAGACGGGAATACGCAGTATTTT.

The V and J genes are TRBV16 and TRBJ2-1; the D is unclear. Deletions cut 0 bases from V and 3 bases from J, with 12 bases between. This CDR3 contains 16 residues. Germline V gene data show CDR1 as KGHSY and CDR2 as FQNENV. The CDR3 loop is CASSQSLLNFYNEQFF. As DNA, the CDR3 is TGTGCCAGCAGCCAATCGTTGCTTAACTTCTACAATGAGCAGTTCTTC.

The V and J genes are TRBV5-4 and TRBJ2-3; TRBD2 agrees at 7 bases. The CDR3 spans 15 residues. V lost 4 bases, J lost 3 bases, and 8 bases stayed unmatched. Germline CDR1 SGHNT, CDR2 YYREEE (reference sequence). CDR3 sequence: CASSPARGETDTQYF. CDR3 in DNA: TGTGCCAGCAGCCCTGCCCGGGGGGAGACAGATACGCAGTATTTT.

This chain uses TRBV9 with TRBJ2-1, with D uncertain. Germline-derived CDR1 and CDR2 are SGDLS and YYNGEE. V lost 1 base and J 0 bases, leaving 11 bases between the germline ends. This CDR3 region has 16 residues. The CDR3 protein is CASSVLWPSSYNEQFF. DNA of the CDR3: TGTGCCAGCAGCGTATTATGGCCGTCCTCCTACAATGAGCAGTTCTTC.